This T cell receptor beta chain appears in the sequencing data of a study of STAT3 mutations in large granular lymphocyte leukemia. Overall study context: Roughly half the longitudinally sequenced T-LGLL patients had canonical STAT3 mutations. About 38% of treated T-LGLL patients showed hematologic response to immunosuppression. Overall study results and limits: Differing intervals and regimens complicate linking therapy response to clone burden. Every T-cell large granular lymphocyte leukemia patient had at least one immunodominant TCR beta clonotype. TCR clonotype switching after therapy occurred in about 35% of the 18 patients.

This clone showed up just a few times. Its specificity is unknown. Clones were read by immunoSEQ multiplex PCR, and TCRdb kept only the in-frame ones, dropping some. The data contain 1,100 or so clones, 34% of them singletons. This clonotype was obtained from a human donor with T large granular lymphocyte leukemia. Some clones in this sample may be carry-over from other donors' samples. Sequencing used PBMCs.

CDR3 nucleotides: TGCGCCAGCAGCTCGTCCTACGAGCAGTACTTC. It is translated as CASSSSYEQYF. The chain combines TRBV5-1 with TRBJ2-7; D gene uncertain. The CDR3 length is 11 residues. Germline-derived CDR1 and CDR2 are SGHRS and YFSETQ. Trimming removed 3 bases from V and 1 base from J, with 2 bases in between.